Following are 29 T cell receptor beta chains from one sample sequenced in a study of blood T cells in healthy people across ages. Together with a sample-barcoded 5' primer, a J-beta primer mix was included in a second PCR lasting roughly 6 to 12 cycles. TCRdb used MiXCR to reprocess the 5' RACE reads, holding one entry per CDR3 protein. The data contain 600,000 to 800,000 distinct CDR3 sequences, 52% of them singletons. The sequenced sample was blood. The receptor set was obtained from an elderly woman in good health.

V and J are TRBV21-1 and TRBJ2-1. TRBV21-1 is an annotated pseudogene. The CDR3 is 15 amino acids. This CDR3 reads CASSKNGTSFNEQFF. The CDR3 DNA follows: TGTGCCAGCAGCAAGAATGGGACCTCTTTCAATGAGCAGTTCTTC.

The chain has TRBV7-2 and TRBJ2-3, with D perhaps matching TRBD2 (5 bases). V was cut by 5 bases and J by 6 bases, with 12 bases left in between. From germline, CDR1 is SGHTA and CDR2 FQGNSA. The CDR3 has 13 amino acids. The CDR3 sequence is CASSVRVEDTQYF. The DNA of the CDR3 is TGTGCCAGCAGCGTGCGGGTGGAGGATACGCAGTATTTT. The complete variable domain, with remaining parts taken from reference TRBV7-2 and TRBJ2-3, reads GAGVSQSPSNKVTEKGKDVELRCDPISGHTALYWYRQSLGQGLEFLIYFQGNSAPDKSGLPSDRFSAERTGGSVSTLTIQRTQQEDSAVYLCASSVRVEDTQYFGPGTRLTVL.

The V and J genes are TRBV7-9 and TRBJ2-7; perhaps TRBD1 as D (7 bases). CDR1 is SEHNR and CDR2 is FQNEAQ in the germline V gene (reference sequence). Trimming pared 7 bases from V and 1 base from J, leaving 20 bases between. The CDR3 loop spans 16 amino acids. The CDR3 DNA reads TGTGCCAGCAAAGGAATTACGCCAGGGGGGTCCTACGAGCAGTACTTC. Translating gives CASKGITPGGSYEQYF.

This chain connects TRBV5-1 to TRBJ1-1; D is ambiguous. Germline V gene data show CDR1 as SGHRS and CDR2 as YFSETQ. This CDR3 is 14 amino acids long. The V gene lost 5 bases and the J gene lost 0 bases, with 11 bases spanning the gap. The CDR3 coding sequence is TGCGCCAGCAGTAGGACCTTCATGAACACTGAAGCTTTCTTT. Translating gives CASSRTFMNTEAFF.

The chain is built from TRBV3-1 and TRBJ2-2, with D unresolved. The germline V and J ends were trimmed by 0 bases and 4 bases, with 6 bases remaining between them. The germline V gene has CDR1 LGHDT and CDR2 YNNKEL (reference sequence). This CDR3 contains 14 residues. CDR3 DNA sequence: TGTGCCAGCAGCCAAGAAGACGGCACCGGGGAGCTGTTTTTT. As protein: CASSQEDGTGELFF.

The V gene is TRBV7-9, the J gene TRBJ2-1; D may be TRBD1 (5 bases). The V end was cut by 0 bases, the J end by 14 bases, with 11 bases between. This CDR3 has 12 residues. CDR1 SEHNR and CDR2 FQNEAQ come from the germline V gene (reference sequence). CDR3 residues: CASSLAFRDKFF. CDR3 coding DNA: TGTGCCAGCAGCTTAGCTTTCAGGGATAAGTTCTTC.

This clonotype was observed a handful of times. The CDR3, as DNA: TGTGCCAGCAGTTTAATAGCGGGGGCGGATACGCAGTATTTT. Translated, it gives CASSLIAGADTQYF. The chain joins TRBV12-3 or TRBV12-4 to TRBJ2-3; 9 bases are a match to TRBD2. J lost 6 bases, V lost 2 bases, and 3 bases had no gene match. CDR3 length: 14 amino acids.

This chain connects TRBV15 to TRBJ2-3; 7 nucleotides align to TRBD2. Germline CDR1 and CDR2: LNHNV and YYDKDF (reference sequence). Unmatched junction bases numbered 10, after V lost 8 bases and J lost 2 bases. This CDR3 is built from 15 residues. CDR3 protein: CATLSGEGNTDTQYF. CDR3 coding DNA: TGTGCCACCCTCTCGGGGGAGGGAAACACAGATACGCAGTATTTT.

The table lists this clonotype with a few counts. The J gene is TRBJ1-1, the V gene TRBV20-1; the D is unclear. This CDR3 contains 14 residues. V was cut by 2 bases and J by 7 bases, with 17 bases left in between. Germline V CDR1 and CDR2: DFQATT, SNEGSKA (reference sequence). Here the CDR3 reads CSARRPEGGGEAFF. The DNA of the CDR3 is TGCAGTGCTAGAAGGCCTGAGGGTGGTGGTGAAGCTTTCTTT.

The CDR3 here is CASSLVAGTTYEQYF. The CDR3 DNA reads TGTGCCAGCAGCTTAGTAGCAGGGACCACCTACGAGCAGTACTTC. The rearrangement joins TRBV11-2 to TRBJ2-7; the D gene could be TRBD1 or TRBD2 (5 bases each). V shed 1 base and J shed 2 bases, with 12 bases lying between them. The V gene's germline CDR1 is SGHAT and CDR2 FQNNGV. This CDR3 has 15 amino acids.

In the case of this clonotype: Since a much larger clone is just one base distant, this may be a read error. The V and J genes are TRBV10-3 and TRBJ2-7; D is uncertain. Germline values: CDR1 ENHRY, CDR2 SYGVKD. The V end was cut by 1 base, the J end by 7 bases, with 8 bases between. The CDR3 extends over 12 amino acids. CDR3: CAISEWLNEQYF. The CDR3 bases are TGTGCCATCAGTGAGTGGCTGAATGAGCAGTACTTC.

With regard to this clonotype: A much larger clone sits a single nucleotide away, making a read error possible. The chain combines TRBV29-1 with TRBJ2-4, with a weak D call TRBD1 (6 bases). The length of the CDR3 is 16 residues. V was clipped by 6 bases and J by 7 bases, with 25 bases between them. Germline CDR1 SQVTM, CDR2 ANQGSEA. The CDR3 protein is CSVETKQGIKENIQYF. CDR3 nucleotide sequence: TGCAGCGTGGAGACTAAGCAGGGGATTAAAGAGAACATTCAGTACTTC.

DNA for the CDR3: TGCGCCAGCAGCTTAGACCACCTTCCCTACGAGCAGTACTTC. Its translation: CASSLDHLPYEQYF. J is TRBJ2-7 and V is TRBV5-1; D is unclear. Trimming removed 2 bases at V and 2 bases at J, with 11 bases between. CDR1 is SGHRS, CDR2 YFSETQ, per germline. The CDR3 contains 14 residues.

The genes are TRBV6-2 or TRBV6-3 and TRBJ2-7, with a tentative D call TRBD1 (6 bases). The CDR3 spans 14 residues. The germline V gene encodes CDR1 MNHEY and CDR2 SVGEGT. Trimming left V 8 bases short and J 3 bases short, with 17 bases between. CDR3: CASRPRDTHYEQYF. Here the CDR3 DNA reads TGTGCCAGCCGCCCCCGGGACACACACTACGAGCAGTACTTC.

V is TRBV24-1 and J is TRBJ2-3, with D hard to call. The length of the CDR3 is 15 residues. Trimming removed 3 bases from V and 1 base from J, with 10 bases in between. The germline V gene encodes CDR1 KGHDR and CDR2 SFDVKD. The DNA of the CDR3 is TGTGCCACCAGTGATCCACGTCAGGGCACAGATACGCAGTATTTT. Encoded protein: CATSDPRQGTDTQYF.

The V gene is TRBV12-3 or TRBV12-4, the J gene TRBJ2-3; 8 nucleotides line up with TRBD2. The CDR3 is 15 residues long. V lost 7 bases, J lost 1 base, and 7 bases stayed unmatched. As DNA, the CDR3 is TGTGCCAGCAATCTCCGGGGGGGCGGCACAGATACGCAGTATTTT. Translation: CASNLRGGGTDTQYF.

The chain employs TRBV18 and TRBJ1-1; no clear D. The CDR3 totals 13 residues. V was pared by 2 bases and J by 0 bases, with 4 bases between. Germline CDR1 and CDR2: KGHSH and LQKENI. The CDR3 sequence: CASSPKVNTEAFF. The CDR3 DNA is TGTGCCAGCTCACCAAAGGTGAACACTGAAGCTTTCTTT.

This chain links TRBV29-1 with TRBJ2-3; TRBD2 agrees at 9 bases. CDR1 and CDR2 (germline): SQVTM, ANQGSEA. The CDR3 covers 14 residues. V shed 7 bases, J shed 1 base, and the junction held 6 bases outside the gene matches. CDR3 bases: TGCAGCGGGGTTGCGGGGGGGCGCACAGATACGCAGTATTTT. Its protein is CSGVAGGRTDTQYF.

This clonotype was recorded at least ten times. The CDR3 sequence is CASSQGAGVGNSYNEQFF. As DNA, the CDR3 is TGTGCCAGCAGCCAAGGAGCGGGGGTGGGTAATTCCTACAATGAGCAGTTCTTC. The chain is built from TRBV4-2 and TRBJ2-1; 8 positions agree with TRBD2. Germline CDR1 and CDR2: LGHNA and YNFKEQ. The CDR3 totals 18 residues. Trimming at V came to 1 base and at J to 1 base, leaving 9 bases not matched to a gene.

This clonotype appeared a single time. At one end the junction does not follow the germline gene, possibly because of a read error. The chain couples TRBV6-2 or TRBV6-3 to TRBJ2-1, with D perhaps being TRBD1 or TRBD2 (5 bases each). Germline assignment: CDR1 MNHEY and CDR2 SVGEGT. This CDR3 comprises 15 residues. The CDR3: CASSYSTGDDKEQFF. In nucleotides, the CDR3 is TGTGCCAGCAGTTACTCAACCGGGGACGACAAGGAGCAGTTCTTC.

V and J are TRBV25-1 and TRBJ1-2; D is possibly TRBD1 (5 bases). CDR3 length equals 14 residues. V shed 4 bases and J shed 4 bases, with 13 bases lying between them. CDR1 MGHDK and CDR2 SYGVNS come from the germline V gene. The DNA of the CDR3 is TGTGCCAGCAGTGCGGGGCCACCATTCTATGGCTACACCTTC. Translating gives CASSAGPPFYGYTF.

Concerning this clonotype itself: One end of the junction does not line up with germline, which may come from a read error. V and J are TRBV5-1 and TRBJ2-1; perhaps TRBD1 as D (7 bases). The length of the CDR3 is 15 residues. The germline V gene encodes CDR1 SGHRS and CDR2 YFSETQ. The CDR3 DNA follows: TGCGCCAGCAGCAAGGGAGGAACAGGGGAAGATGAGCGGTTCTTC. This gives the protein CASSKGGTGEDERFF.

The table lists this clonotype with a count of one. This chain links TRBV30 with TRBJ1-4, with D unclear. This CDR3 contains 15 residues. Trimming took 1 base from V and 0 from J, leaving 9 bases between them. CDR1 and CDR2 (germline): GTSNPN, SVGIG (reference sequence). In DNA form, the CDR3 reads TGTGCCTGGAGTGCCGAAGGGCCAACTAATGAAAAACTGTTTTTT. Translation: CAWSAEGPTNEKLFF.

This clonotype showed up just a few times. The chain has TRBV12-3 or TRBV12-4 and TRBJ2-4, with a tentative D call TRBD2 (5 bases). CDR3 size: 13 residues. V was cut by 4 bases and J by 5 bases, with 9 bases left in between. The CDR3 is CASSSGLENIQYF. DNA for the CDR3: TGTGCCAGCAGTTCCGGACTCGAAAACATTCAGTACTTC.

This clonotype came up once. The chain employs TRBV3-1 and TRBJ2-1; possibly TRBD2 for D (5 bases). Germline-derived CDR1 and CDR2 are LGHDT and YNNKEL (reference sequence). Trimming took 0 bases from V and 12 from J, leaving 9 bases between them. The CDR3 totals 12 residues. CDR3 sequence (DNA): TGTGCCAGCAGCCAAGAAACTAGACGGCAGTTCTTC. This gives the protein CASSQETRRQFF.

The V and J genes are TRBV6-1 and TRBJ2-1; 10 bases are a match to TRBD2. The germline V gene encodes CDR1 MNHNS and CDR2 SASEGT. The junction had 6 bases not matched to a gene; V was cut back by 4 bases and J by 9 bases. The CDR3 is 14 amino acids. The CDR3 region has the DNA TGTGCCAGCAGTGTCCTAGCGGGAGATGGTGAGCAGTTCTTC. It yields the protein CASSVLAGDGEQFF.

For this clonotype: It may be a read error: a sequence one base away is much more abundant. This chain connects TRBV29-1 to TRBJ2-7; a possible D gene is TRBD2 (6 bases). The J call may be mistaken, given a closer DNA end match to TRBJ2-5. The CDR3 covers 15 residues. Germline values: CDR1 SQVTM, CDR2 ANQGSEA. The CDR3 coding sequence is TGCAGCGTTGAAAGGGGCGGGGCGACACAAGAGACCCAGTACTTC. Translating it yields CSVERGGATQETQYF.

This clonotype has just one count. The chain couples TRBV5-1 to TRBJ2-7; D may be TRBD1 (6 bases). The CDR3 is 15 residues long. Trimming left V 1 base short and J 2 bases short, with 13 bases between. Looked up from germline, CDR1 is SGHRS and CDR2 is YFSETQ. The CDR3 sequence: CASSLLSAGAYEQYF. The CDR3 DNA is TGCGCCAGCAGCTTGCTCTCCGCAGGGGCCTACGAGCAGTACTTC.

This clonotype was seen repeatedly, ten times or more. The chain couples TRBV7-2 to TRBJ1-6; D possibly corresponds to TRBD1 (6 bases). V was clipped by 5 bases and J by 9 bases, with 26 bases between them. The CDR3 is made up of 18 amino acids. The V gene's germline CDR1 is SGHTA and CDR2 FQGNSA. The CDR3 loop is CASSHRTRRGVEGSPLHF. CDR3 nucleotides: TGTGCCAGCAGCCACCGTACCCGCAGGGGAGTAGAAGGTTCACCCCTCCACTTT.